This T cell receptor beta chain is drawn from a study of T cell changes during pregnancy in multiple sclerosis. Per germline, CDR1 ENHRY and CDR2 SYGVKD. With 6 bases clipped from V and 5 bases from J, the junction kept 5 bases outside the gene matches. CDR3 size: 14 residues. The data were produced by immunoSEQ multiplex PCR, yet TCRdb's version contains in-frame clones alone and is incomplete. The sample holds approximately 60,000 clones; roughly 90% are singletons and the top ten take 3.5% to 4.5%. The specimen comprised peripheral blood, sampled after pregnancy. This receptor was identified in a female donor in good health, enrolled as a control in a pregnancy study. The rearrangement uses TRBV10-3 and TRBJ1-1; 11 nucleotides agree with TRBD1. CDR3 amino acids: CAIREDRGRTEAFF. The CDR3 bases are TGTGCCATCAGGGAGGACAGGGGGCGTACTGAAGCTTTCTTT.